This record concerns one TCR beta chain sequence. The data derive from a study of type 1 regulatory T cells. Study information: This in vitro CD4 product, T-allo10, is enriched for Tr1 cells and alloantigen-specific.

CDR1 is LNHDA, CDR2 SQIVND, per germline (reference sequence). V trimming: 8 bases; J trimming: 9 bases; junction bases outside the gene matches: 16. This CDR3 is 15 amino acids long. TCRdb independently ran MiXCR on the reads; one entry per CDR3 protein. The repertoire holds approximately 100,000 distinct CDR3 sequences, with 31% as singletons. Material: CD4+ T cells, either the whole sample or a sorted fraction (not recorded which). The chain employs TRBV19 and TRBJ2-1; the match to TRBD2 covers 7 bases. The clonotype was recovered from a human donor in good health. This CDR3 reads CASLFGLVSLGEQFF. Written as DNA, the CDR3 is TGTGCCAGTCTTTTCGGACTAGTTTCACTCGGTGAGCAGTTCTTC.